This T cell receptor beta chain derives from a study of long-term antiretroviral therapy in people with HIV. It was version v3.0 of the immunoSEQ assay that was run at survey level. The protocol was immunoSEQ multiplex PCR, while the TCRdb copy is restricted to in-frame clones and leaves out a portion. The sample holds under 45,000 clones, roughly four fifths seen once. Points from the study as a whole: Pre-ART expanded clones dominated the repertoire at every time point.

Losses at the gene ends were 4 bases for V and 4 bases for J; bases not matched to a gene: 16. Germline assignment: CDR1 SGHTA and CDR2 FQGNSA. The CDR3 runs 18 residues. On this clone: Its specificity is unknown.

This material consisted of unsorted PBMCs, taken 1 year after starting antiretroviral therapy. The TCR sequence derives from a man aged 18 to 29 with HIV. The genes are TRBV7-2 and TRBJ1-2; 9 bases align to TRBD1. CDR3 in amino acids: CASSSRPPGQGQSYGYTF. Written as DNA, the CDR3 is TGTGCCAGCAGCTCCCGCCCGCCGGGACAGGGTCAGAGCTATGGCTACACCTTC. Full variable domain (outside the CDR3, taken from reference TRBV7-2 and TRBJ1-2): GAGVSQSPSNKVTEKGKDVELRCDPISGHTALYWYRQSLGQGLEFLIYFQGNSAPDKSGLPSDRFSAERTGGSVSTLTIQRTQQEDSAVYLCASSSRPPGQGQSYGYTFGSGTRLTVV.